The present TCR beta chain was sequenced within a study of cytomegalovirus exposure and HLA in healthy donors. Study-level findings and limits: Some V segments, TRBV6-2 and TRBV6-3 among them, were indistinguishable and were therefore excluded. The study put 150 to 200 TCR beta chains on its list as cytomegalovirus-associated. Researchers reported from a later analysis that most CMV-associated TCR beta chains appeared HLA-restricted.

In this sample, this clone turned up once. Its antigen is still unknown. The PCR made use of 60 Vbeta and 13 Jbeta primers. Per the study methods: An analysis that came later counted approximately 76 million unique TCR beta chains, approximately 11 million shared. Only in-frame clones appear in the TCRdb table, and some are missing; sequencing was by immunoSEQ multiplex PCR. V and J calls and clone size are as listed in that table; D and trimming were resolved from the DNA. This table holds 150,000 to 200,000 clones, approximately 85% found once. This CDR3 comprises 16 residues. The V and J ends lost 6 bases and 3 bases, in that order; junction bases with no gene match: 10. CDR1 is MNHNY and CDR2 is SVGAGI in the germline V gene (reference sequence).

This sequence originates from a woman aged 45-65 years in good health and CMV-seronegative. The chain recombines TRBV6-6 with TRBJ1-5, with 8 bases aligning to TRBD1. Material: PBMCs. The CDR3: CASRERGQGANQPQHF. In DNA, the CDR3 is TGTGCCAGCAGAGAACGAGGCCAGGGGGCCAATCAGCCCCAGCATTTT.